The entry below describes one TCR beta chain. The data were obtained in a study of T cell changes during pregnancy in multiple sclerosis. TCRdb's table, derived via immunoSEQ multiplex PCR, lists solely in-frame clones and lacks some. The sample consists of roughly 40,000 clones, around nine tenths of them appearing once. Trimming stripped 0 bases from V and 2 bases from J, with 11 bases between. CDR1 SGHNT and CDR2 YENEEA come from the germline V gene. CDR3 size: 15 residues. The sequenced sample was CD4+ T cells from peripheral blood mononuclear cells, obtained after pregnancy. The chain carries TRBV11-3 and TRBJ2-7; possibly TRBD2 for D (6 bases). This receptor was identified in a female donor with multiple sclerosis, enrolled in a pregnancy study. The CDR3 DNA is TGTGCCAGCAGCTTAGAGGGTAGCGGAACCTACGAGCAGTACTTC. Protein product: CASSLEGSGTYEQYF.